One sample yielded the 26 T cell receptor beta chains listed below, sequenced in a study of patients and donors after allogeneic stem cell transplantation. MiXCR, applied by TCRdb to the RT-PCR reads, yields one record per CDR3 protein. This sample has approximately 20,000 distinct CDR3 sequences, with 4.5% to 6% found just once. Input material: blood, either unsorted or a sorted T cell fraction (not recorded which). The receptor source for this set is a human donor who was either an allogeneic HSCT recipient or a stem cell or donor lymphocyte infusion donor (not recorded which). It is not recorded whose cells these are; they may come from a transplant donor.

The chain carries TRBV11-3 and TRBJ2-1, with D possibly TRBD2 on 5 matching bases. There are 14 residues in the CDR3. Germline CDR1 SGHNT, CDR2 YENEEA. The germline V and J ends were trimmed by 1 base and 4 bases, with 8 bases remaining between them. The CDR3 is CASSLAGIYNEQFF. The CDR3 DNA sequence: TGTGCCAGCAGCTTAGCGGGGATTTACAATGAGCAGTTCTTC.

This clonotype was recorded a few times. The rearrangement uses TRBV2 and TRBJ1-5, with D uncertain. Germline lookup yields CDR1 SNHLY and CDR2 FYNNEI. The CDR3 contains 14 residues. The V and J ends lost 3 bases and 3 bases respectively, with 9 bases between them. CDR3: CASSDGKNNQPQHF. As DNA, the CDR3 is TGTGCCAGCAGTGACGGAAAGAACAATCAGCCCCAGCATTTT.

The chain carries TRBV28 and TRBJ1-3; 8 nucleotides line up with TRBD1. Trimming cost V 6 bases and J 3 bases; bases outside gene matches: 1. The CDR3 sequence is 13 residues long. Germline V CDR1 and CDR2: MDHEN, SYDVKM. The CDR3 here is CASRTGVGNTIYF. The CDR3 DNA follows: TGTGCCAGCAGGACAGGGGTTGGAAACACCATATATTTT.

This chain links TRBV6-5 with TRBJ1-4; a weak D match, TRBD1 (5 bases). Germline V gene data show CDR1 as MNHEY and CDR2 as SVGAGI. V was trimmed by 0 bases and J by 4 bases, leaving 6 bases between them. The CDR3 contains 14 residues. The CDR3 nucleotides read TGTGCCAGCAGTTACTCAAGGGGTAATGAAAAACTGTTTTTT. It translates to CASSYSRGNEKLFF.

Many counts were recorded for this clonotype. The genes are TRBV24-1 and TRBJ2-3; 11 bases match TRBD2. Per germline, CDR1 KGHDR and CDR2 SFDVKD. The CDR3 loop spans 16 amino acids. V lost 4 bases and J lost 5; bases outside the gene matches: 7. CDR3 sequence: CATSDLLAGVGDTQYF. DNA for the CDR3: TGTGCCACCAGTGACTTACTAGCGGGAGTTGGAGATACGCAGTATTTT.

This clonotype was seen repeatedly, ten times or more. J is TRBJ1-1 and V is TRBV10-3, with D possibly being TRBD1 (5 bases). V was shortened by 2 bases and J by 6 bases, with 19 bases between the two germline ends. The V gene's germline CDR1 is ENHRY and CDR2 SYGVKD. The CDR3 loop spans 16 amino acids. The CDR3 DNA is TGTGCCATCAGTGAGACCTACATAGGGGTCGGCGCTGAAGCTTTCTTT. Protein product: CAISETYIGVGAEAFF.

This clonotype is medium-sized in the sample. The chain combines TRBV28 with TRBJ2-3; 13 bases map to TRBD2. CDR1 and CDR2 from the germline V gene are MDHEN and SYDVKM. With V trimmed by 4 bases and J by 5 bases, 9 bases remained unmatched. This CDR3 comprises 17 residues. The CDR3: CASSSVSLAGGRDTQYF. DNA for the CDR3: TGTGCCAGCAGTTCGGTCTCACTAGCGGGAGGGAGAGATACGCAGTATTTT.

Ten or more counts support this clonotype. The rearrangement uses TRBV29-1 and TRBJ2-5; possible D gene TRBD1, 7 bases. Deletions cut 6 bases from V and 4 bases from J, with 15 bases between. The CDR3 length is 13 residues. Germline CDR1 is SQVTM and CDR2 is ANQGSEA. The CDR3 region is CSVRQGGGETQYF. As DNA, the CDR3 is TGCAGCGTCAGACAGGGAGGAGGAGAGACCCAGTACTTC. Together with reference TRBV29-1 and TRBJ2-5, the CDR3 gives the full variable domain: SAVISQKPSRDICQRGTSLTIQCQVDSQVTMMFWYRQQPGQSLTLIATANQGSEATYESGFVIDKFPISRPNLTFSTLTVSNMSPEDSSIYLCSVRQGGGETQYFGPGTRLLVL.

This clonotype was observed at least ten times. This chain uses TRBV28 with TRBJ2-3, with D possibly matching TRBD1 (7 bases). V lost 5 bases to trimming and J lost 4 bases, with 19 bases between them. The CDR3 is 16 residues long. Looked up from germline, CDR1 is MDHEN and CDR2 is SYDVKM. The CDR3 is CASSPRPGGGSDTQYF. Here the CDR3 DNA reads TGTGCCAGCAGTCCGAGACCCGGAGGGGGCTCAGATACGCAGTATTTT.

The table lists this clonotype with a few counts. The chain uses TRBV6-1 and TRBJ2-1, with 10 bases matching TRBD1. The V and J ends lost 6 bases and 3 bases, in that order; junction bases with no gene match: 5. CDR3 size: 15 residues. CDR1 is MNHNS and CDR2 is SASEGT in the germline V gene. DNA for the CDR3: TGTGCCAGCAGGCCAGGACAGGGGGGCTACAATGAGCAGTTCTTC. It specifies CASRPGQGGYNEQFF.

This clonotype was seen many times. This rearrangement joins TRBV20-1 to TRBJ2-2, with TRBD2 identical over 8 bases. Trimming took 4 bases from V and 6 from J; bases not matched to a gene: 7. The CDR3 has 14 amino acids. CDR1 is DFQATT, CDR2 SNEGSKA, per germline (reference sequence). The CDR3 DNA sequence: TGCAGTGCTATCTGGGGAGCGGGGGCCGGGGAGCTGTTTTTT. This sequence encodes CSAIWGAGAGELFF.

The sample holds many counts of this clonotype. The chain links TRBV28 to TRBJ2-4, with a possible D match to TRBD1 (5 bases). CDR3 length: 14 amino acids. V shed 3 bases and J shed 3 bases, with 9 bases lying between them. CDR1 is MDHEN, CDR2 SYDVKM, per germline. The CDR3 sequence: CASSFPRDKNIQYF. CDR3 coding DNA: TGTGCCAGCAGTTTTCCCAGGGACAAAAACATTCAGTACTTC.

This clonotype was counted many times. This chain uses TRBV12-3 or TRBV12-4 with TRBJ1-2; no definite D call. V was cut by 4 bases and J by 0 bases, with 6 bases left in between. The CDR3 has 13 amino acids. The CDR3 region has the DNA TGTGCCAGCAGTTCCGGACCTAACTATGGCTACACCTTC. Its translation: CASSSGPNYGYTF.

Many counts were recorded for this clonotype. The chain couples TRBV10-3 to TRBJ2-5; 12 positions agree with TRBD2. With V trimmed by 11 bases and J by 4 bases, 5 bases remained unmatched. Germline CDR1 ENHRY, CDR2 SYGVKD. The CDR3 loop spans 13 amino acids. CDR3 loop: CASRTSGAETQYF. The CDR3 DNA reads TGTGCCTCCCGGACTAGCGGGGCAGAGACCCAGTACTTC.

This clonotype was observed at least ten times. The V gene is TRBV5-1, the J gene TRBJ1-1, with 7 bases that match TRBD1. CDR1 and CDR2 from the germline V gene are SGHRS and YFSETQ. The CDR3 is 14 residues long. Germline trimming cut 5 bases from V and 3 bases from J; bases unmatched to any gene: 7. CDR3 bases: TGCGCCAGCAGGACACGACAGGGACACACTGAAGCTTTCTTT. Translated: CASRTRQGHTEAFF.

This clonotype was seen many times. The chain is built from TRBV12-3 or TRBV12-4 and TRBJ1-2, with TRBD1 matching 8 bases. After removal of 6 bases from V and 7 bases from J, the junction contained 4 bases not matched to a gene. This CDR3 region has 12 residues. CDR3 bases: TGTGCCAGCAGAGGACAGGGTGGTGGCTACACCTTC. It yields the protein CASRGQGGGYTF.

This clonotype showed up just once. The rearrangement links TRBV9 to TRBJ2-1; D not resolved. The CDR3 extends over 14 amino acids. Germline-derived CDR1 and CDR2 are SGDLS and YYNGEE. V dropped 6 bases and J dropped 7 bases, with 17 bases sitting between them. The CDR3 DNA reads TGTGCCAGCATCTTCCGGTGTTTGAGAAATGAGCAGTTCTTC. It yields the protein CASIFRCLRNEQFF. The full variable domain, completed using reference TRBV9 and TRBJ2-1, is DSGVTQTPKHLITATGQRVTLRCSPRSGDLSVYWYQQSLDQGLQFLIQYYNGEERAKGNILERFSAQQFPDLHSELNLSSLELGDSALYFCASIFRCLRNEQFFGPGTRLTVL.

Many counts were recorded for this clonotype. The gene calls are TRBV18 and TRBJ2-7, with 13 bases aligning to TRBD2. The CDR3 contains 16 residues. Per the germline V gene, CDR1 is KGHSH and CDR2 is LQKENI. The V and J ends lost 4 bases and 2 bases, in that order; junction bases with no gene match: 5. DNA for the CDR3: TGTGCCAGCTCACGGTCGGGGACTAGCGGGACCTACGAGCAGTACTTC. Protein product: CASSRSGTSGTYEQYF. The variable domain in full, completed from reference TRBV18 and TRBJ2-7, reads NAGVMQNPRHLVRRRGQEARLRCSPMKGHSHVYWYRQLPEEGLKFMVYLQKENIIDESGMPKERFSAEFPKEGPSILRIQQVVRGDSAAYFCASSRSGTSGTYEQYFGPGTRLTVT.

This clonotype was counted a few times. The chain employs TRBV7-9 and TRBJ2-1; D remains unclear. This CDR3 region has 16 residues. Germline assignment: CDR1 SEHNR and CDR2 FQNEAQ (reference sequence). Trimming took 5 bases from V and 0 from J, leaving 14 bases between them. CDR3 in DNA: TGTGCCAGCAGCCCCGGAGCCGCGAGCTCCTACAATGAGCAGTTCTTC. The encoded protein is CASSPGAASSYNEQFF.

This chain joins TRBV19 and TRBJ1-1, with TRBD1 identical over 9 bases. The CDR3 spans 16 residues. CDR1 and CDR2 from the germline V gene are LNHDA and SQIVND (reference sequence). The ends lost 3 bases at V and 3 bases at J; junction bases unmatched: 8. DNA of the CDR3: TGTGCCAGTAGTATGTTGGGGACAGGGATCTACACTGAAGCTTTCTTT. Its protein product is CASSMLGTGIYTEAFF.

This clonotype was detected ten times or more. This chain links TRBV7-9 with TRBJ2-3; D ambiguous. Germline assignment: CDR1 SEHNR and CDR2 FQNEAQ (reference sequence). Trimming took 8 bases from V and 0 from J, leaving 12 bases between them. CDR3 size: 14 residues. CDR3 residues: CASSWWRSTDTQYF. CDR3 nucleotide sequence: TGTGCCAGCTCTTGGTGGAGAAGCACAGATACGCAGTATTTT.

This clonotype occurred many times. The chain is built from TRBV3-1 and TRBJ2-3, with TRBD2 matching over 7 bases. J was trimmed by 2 bases and V by 0 bases; bases with no gene match: 8. Germline CDR1 reads LGHDT; CDR2 reads YNNKEL (reference sequence). CDR3 size: 17 residues. The CDR3 DNA reads as TGTGCCAGCAGCCAAGAGGGTGCGGGAGATCCCACAGATACGCAGTATTTT. Amino acids: CASSQEGAGDPTDTQYF.

This clonotype was counted many times. V gene TRBV5-1 combines with J gene TRBJ1-2; D is ambiguous. The germline V gene encodes CDR1 SGHRS and CDR2 YFSETQ. Deletions cut 3 bases from V and 8 bases from J, with 11 bases between. The CDR3 is made up of 12 amino acids. CDR3 sequence (DNA): TGCGCCAGCAGCTCTAACGGGGAAGGCTACACCTTC. This sequence encodes CASSSNGEGYTF.

In this sample, this clonotype turned up many times. The chain uses TRBV10-3 and TRBJ2-2; D unclear. V was pared by 10 bases and J by 5 bases, with 17 bases between. This CDR3 spans 14 amino acids. Germline loops: CDR1 ENHRY, CDR2 SYGVKD. The CDR3 spells CATTGSSMTGELFF. In DNA form, the CDR3 reads TGTGCCACGACGGGCTCATCCATGACCGGGGAGCTGTTTTTT.

By proportion, this clonotype is medium-sized. This chain uses TRBV12-3 or TRBV12-4 with TRBJ2-4, with D tentatively TRBD2 (5 bases). CDR3 length equals 14 residues. Trimming took 7 bases from V and 1 from J, leaving 11 bases between them. The CDR3 DNA follows: TGTGCCAGCATCCTCGGGGAGGCCAAAAACATTCAGTACTTC. Translating it yields CASILGEAKNIQYF.

There are many counts of this clonotype. The chain combines TRBV9 with TRBJ2-3; 12 bases line up with TRBD2. The germline V gene encodes CDR1 SGDLS and CDR2 YYNGEE. The V and J ends lost 0 bases and 2 bases, in that order; junction bases with no gene match: 1. This CDR3 is 16 amino acids long. The CDR3 region is CASSVGLAGATDTQYF. The CDR3, as DNA: TGTGCCAGCAGCGTAGGACTAGCGGGGGCCACAGATACGCAGTATTTT.